This TCR beta chain originates from a study of blood T cells in healthy people across ages (dated by TCRdb to 2015 to 2017). Regarding the research as a whole: Template switching captured roughly one uniquely barcoded TCR beta cDNA molecule per two T cells in model experiments. Donors were grouped into four age groups: young (average 16 years), middle-aged (less than 40), aged (around 62) and long-lived (82). The study analyzed two additional independent replicas of 1 million unique cDNA reads from the same blood draw for two donors, one aged 18 to 29 and one aged 80 or older. Age-related changes in TCR beta repertoire diversity were measured in the study by deep sequencing normalized with unique cDNA molecular identifiers. To avoid experimental bias, donors of different ages were randomly spread across the sequencing lanes. The paper's findings and limits, for the study overall: Bulk unsorted PBMC profiling prevented conclusive comparison of naive and antigen-experienced compartments. Estimates of total diversity based on one million sequenced T cells were considered lower bounds and underestimates. A strong correlation was found between observed TCR beta diversity and the percentage of naive T cells measured by flow cytometry. Compared with the aged group, the long-lived group had more naive CD4+ T cells, fewer expanded clones and increased TCR diversity, a pattern suggesting age selection. Because the CMV infection status of the donors was unknown, age-related changes in expanded clonotypes may potentially have been confounded. Observed TCR beta diversity per million T cells fell roughly linearly with age, and a significant reduction was already apparent by age around 40.

Turning to this clonotype: Its antigen is unknown. Per-base quality was not reported, and no clone a single base away is much larger than it.

Library creation used 5' RACE. Sequencer: Illumina HiSeq 2500. The second PCR ran for about 6 to 12 cycles and used a J-beta primer mix along with a sample-barcoded 5' primer. A unique molecular identifier was introduced onto each TCR beta cDNA molecule by a template-switch 5' adaptor carrying 12 random nucleotides. At least 2.5 million CDR3-containing paired-end reads were obtained from each sample. First-strand cDNA synthesis was performed from all RNA using the Mint cDNA synthesis kit, with priming by a TRBC-specific oligonucleotide. Following uracil-DNA glycosylase treatment, a first 18-cycle PCR with universal primers M1SS and BC2_uni_R was performed on all cDNA. The authors' analysis ran thus. For normalization, 1 million high-quality reads were randomly selected from each sample, with every read carrying a distinct molecular identifier. Instead of being binned into consensus sequences, reads that shared molecular identifiers were thrown out. CDR3 identification, clonotype clustering and error correction used MiTCR with a Q25 quality threshold and the strictest error-elimination algorithm. A nonparametric unseen species model with Euler transformation was used to estimate lower-bound total TCR beta diversity. The public reads were reanalyzed by TCRdb: fastp trimming at Q25, MiXCR alignment, in-frame beta chains only. For every CDR3 protein sequence, its rows merge into one entry that carries the most common genes and DNA. The V and J calls were not made by the authors but by TCRdb's processing. The sample table records about 970,000 distinct CDR3 sequences; about 51% of these occur just once. The leading ten clones occupy over 20% of the sample.

Systemically healthy Caucasian individuals from Russia, approximately 39 in total and aged roughly 6 to 100 years, were included as donors. Roughly 9 milliliters of peripheral blood were drawn from each donor into EDTA-treated Vacutainer tubes. Ficoll-Paque density-gradient centrifugation was used to isolate PBMCs, with at least 7 million obtained per sample. Total RNA was extracted from PBMCs with Trizol reagent, with at least 5 micrograms obtained per sample. For every donor, an aliquot of PBMCs went through flow cytometry to measure the percentages of naive CD45RAhigh/CD27high T cells. V loses 5 bases of germline sequence and J loses 2 bases, and the interval between the two ends is 13 bases. The CDR3 has 15 amino acids, counting the end cysteine and phenylalanine. The DNA shown is the 45-base CDR3, in frame from base 1. From the germline V gene (reference sequence), CDR1 is SEHNR and CDR2 is FQNEAQ.

This TCR was recovered from a woman aged 60-75 years in good health. The sample comprised blood. This chain joins TRBV7-9 to TRBJ2-1, with TRBD1 as a weak D call on 6 bases. The CDR3 in this case is CASSARGTAYNEQFF. The sequenced DNA is TGTGCCAGCAGCGCCAGGGGCACGGCCTACAATGAGCAGTTCTTC. When the CDR3 is completed using the reference TRBV7-9 and TRBJ2-1 genes on either side, the full variable domain is DTGVSQNPRHKITKRGQNVTFRCDPISEHNRLYWYRQTLGQGPEFLTYFQNEAQLEKSRLLSDRFSAERPKGSFSTLEIQRTEQGDSAMYLCASSARGTAYNEQFFGPGTRLTVL.